This T cell receptor beta chain was obtained from a study of T cell changes during pregnancy in multiple sclerosis. The assay was immunoSEQ multiplex PCR, and TCRdb's table has in-frame clones only and misses some. The table shows under 65,000 clones, with 85% to 95% occurring only once. CDR1 is SNHLY and CDR2 is FYNNEI in the germline V gene. This CDR3 contains 14 residues. Trimming cost V 5 bases and J 5 bases; bases outside gene matches: 6. Sequencing used CD8+ T cells from peripheral blood mononuclear cells, obtained in the second trimester of pregnancy. This chain links TRBV2 with TRBJ1-1; 9 positions match TRBD1. The clonotype comes from a female donor with multiple sclerosis, enrolled in a pregnancy study. This CDR3 is CASSKGQGWTEAFF. The CDR3 region has the DNA TGTGCCAGCAGTAAGGGACAGGGTTGGACTGAAGCTTTCTTT. Full variable domain (outside the CDR3, taken from reference TRBV2 and TRBJ1-1): EPEVTQTPSHQVTQMGQEVILRCVPISNHLYFYWYRQILGQKVEFLVSFYNNEISEKSEIFDDQFSVERPDGSNFTLKIRSTKLEDSAMYFCASSKGQGWTEAFFGQGTRLTVV.